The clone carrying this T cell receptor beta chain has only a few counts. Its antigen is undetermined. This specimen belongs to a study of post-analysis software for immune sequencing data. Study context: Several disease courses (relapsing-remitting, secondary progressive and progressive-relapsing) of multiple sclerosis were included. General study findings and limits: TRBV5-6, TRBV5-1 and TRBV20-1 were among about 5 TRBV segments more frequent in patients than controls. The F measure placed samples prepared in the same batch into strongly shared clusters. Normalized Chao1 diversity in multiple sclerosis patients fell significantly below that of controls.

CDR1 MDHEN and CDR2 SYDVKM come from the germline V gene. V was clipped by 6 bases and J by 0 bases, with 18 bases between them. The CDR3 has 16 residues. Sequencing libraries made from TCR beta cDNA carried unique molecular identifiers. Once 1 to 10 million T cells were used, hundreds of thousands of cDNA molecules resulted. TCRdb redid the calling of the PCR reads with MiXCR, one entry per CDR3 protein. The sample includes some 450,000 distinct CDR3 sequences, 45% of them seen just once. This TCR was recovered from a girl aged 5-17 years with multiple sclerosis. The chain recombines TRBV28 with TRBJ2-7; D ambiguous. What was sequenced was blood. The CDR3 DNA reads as TGTGCCAGCAGCGTATCGTTGGGTGGTTCCTCCTACGAGCAGTACTTC. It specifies CASSVSLGGSSYEQYF.